This T cell receptor (beta chain) originates from a study of blood T cell repertoires in COVID-19. Method: immunoSEQ multiplex PCR; TCRdb's copy keeps in-frame clones and lacks some. Of 200,000 to 250,000 clones in the sample, roughly 85% were seen once. This clone was seen a handful of times. Trimming cost V 1 base and J 5 bases; bases outside gene matches: 8. The CDR3 consists of 16 residues. CDR1 SGHNT and CDR2 YYREEE come from the germline V gene (reference sequence). The sample comprised peripheral blood. This clonotype was sampled from a man aged 50 to 60 with COVID-19, enrolled during active disease. The chain couples TRBV5-4 to TRBJ2-1, with TRBD2 matching 8 bases. CDR3 sequence: CASSLLAGTLDNEQFF. Written as DNA, the CDR3 is TGTGCCAGCAGCTTGTTAGCGGGGACGCTCGACAATGAGCAGTTCTTC.